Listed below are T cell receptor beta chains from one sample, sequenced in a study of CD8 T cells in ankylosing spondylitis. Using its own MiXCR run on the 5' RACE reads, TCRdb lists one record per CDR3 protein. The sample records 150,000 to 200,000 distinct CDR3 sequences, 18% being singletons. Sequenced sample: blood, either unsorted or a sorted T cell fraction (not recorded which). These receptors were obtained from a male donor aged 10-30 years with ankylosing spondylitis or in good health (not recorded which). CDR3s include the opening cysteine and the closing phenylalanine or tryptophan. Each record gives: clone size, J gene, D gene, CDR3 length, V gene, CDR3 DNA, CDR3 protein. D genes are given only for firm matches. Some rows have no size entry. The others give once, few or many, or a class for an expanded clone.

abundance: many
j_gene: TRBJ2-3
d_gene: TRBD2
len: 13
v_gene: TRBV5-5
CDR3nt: TGTGCCAGCAGCTACGGGACTATGGATACGCAGTATTTT
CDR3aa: CASSYGTMDTQYF

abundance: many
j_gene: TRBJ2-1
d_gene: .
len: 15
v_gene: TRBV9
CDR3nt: TGTGCCAGCAGCGTAGGCGGGAAGCTAGAGAGTGAGCAGTTCTTC
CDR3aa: CASSVGGKLESEQFF

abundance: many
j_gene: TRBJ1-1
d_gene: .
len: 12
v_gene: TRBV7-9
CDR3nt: TGTGCCAGCAGCCCGGGGCGTCTTGAAGCTTTCTTT
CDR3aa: CASSPGRLEAFF

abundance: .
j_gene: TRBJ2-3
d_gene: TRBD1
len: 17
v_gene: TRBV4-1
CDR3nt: TGCGCCAGCAGCCAAGATTCCGGACAGGGGATCACAGATACGCAGTATTTT
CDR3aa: CASSQDSGQGITDTQYF

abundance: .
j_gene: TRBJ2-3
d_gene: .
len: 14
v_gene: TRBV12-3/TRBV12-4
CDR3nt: TGTGCCAGCGGGACACGAGGTCGGGCAGATACGCAGTATTTT
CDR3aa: CASGTRGRADTQYF

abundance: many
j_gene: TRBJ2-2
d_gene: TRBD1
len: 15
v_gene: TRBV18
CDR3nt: TGTGCCAGCTCACCGGGGACAGGGGACACCGGGGAGCTGTTTTTT
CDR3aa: CASSPGTGDTGELFF

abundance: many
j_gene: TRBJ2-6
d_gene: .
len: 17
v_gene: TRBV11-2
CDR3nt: TGTGCCAGCAGTCAAAATTCACAGGTAGCTGGGGCCAACGTCCTGACTTTC
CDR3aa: CASSQNSQVAGANVLTF

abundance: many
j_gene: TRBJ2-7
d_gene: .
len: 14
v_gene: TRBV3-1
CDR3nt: TGTGCCAGCAGCCATTCGGGGAGCTCCTACGAGCAGTACTTC
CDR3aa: CASSHSGSSYEQYF

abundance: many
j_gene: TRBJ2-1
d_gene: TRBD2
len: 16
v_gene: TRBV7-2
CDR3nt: TGTGCCAGCAGCTTAGGCGGCGGGAGGGCCCTCAATGAGCAGTTCTTC
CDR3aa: CASSLGGGRALNEQFF

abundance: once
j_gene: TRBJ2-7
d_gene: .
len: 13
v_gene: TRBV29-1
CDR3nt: TGCAGCGTTGAAGACCCAGGAACCTACGAGCAGTACTTC
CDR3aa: CSVEDPGTYEQYF

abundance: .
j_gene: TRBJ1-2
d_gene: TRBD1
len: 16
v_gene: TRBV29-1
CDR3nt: TGCAGCGTTGAAGTCCCCGACAGGGGGGACCCCTATGGCTACACCTTC
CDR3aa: CSVEVPDRGDPYGYTF

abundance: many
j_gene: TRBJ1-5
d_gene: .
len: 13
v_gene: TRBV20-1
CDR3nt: TGCAGTGCTACCCGGGGTGGTAATCAGCCCCAGCATTTT
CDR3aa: CSATRGGNQPQHF

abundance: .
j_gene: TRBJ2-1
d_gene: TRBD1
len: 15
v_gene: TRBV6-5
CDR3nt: TGTGCCAGCAGTTGGACAGGGGGAATCTACAATGAGCAGTTCTTC
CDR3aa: CASSWTGGIYNEQFF

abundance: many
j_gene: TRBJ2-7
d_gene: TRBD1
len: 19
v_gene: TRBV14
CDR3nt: TGTGCCAGCAGCCCCGTGTTTATTGGACCGGGACAGGGGGCCTACGAGCAGTACTTC
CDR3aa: CASSPVFIGPGQGAYEQYF

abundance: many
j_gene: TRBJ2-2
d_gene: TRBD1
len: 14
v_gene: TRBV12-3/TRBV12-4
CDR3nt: TGTGCCAGCAGGGCGGACAGGTCCACCGGGGAGCTGTTTTTT
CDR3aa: CASRADRSTGELFF

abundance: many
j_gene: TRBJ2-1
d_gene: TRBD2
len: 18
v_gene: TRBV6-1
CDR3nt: TGTGCCGCTAGGGCTAGCGGGAACTCCTACAGCTCCTACAATGAGCAGTTCTTC
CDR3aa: CAARASGNSYSSYNEQFF

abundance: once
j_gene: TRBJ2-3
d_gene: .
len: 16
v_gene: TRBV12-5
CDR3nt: TGTGCTAGTGGCCGCACTCCGGGACGGAACACAGATACGCAGTATTTT
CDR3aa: CASGRTPGRNTDTQYF

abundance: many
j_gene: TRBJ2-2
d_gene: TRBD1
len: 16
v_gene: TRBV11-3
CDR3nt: TGTGCCAGCAGCAATCTCAGGGGGCTACACACCGGGGAGCTGTTTTTT
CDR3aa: CASSNLRGLHTGELFF

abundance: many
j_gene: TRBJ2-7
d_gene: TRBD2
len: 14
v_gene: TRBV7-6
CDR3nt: TGTGCCAGCAGCGCAGGACTAGCGGGAGACGAGCAGTACTTC
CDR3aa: CASSAGLAGDEQYF

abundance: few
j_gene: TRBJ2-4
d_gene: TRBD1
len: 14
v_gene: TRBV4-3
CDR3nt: TGCGCCAGCAGCCAGAGGGGGCTGGAAAACATTCAGTACTTC
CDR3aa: CASSQRGLENIQYF

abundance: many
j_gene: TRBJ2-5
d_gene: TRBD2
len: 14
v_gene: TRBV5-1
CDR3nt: TGCGCCAGCAGCGCCAGCGGGAGTCGAGAGACCCAGTACTTC
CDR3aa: CASSASGSRETQYF

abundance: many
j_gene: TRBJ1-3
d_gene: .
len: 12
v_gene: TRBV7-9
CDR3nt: TGTGCCAGCAGCTCTCTGTCGGACACCATATATTTT
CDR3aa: CASSSLSDTIYF

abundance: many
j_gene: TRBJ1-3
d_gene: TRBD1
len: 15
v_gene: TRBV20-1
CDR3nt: TGCAGTGCTAGGCCGGGACAGGGATTGGAAAACACCATATATTTT
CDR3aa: CSARPGQGLENTIYF

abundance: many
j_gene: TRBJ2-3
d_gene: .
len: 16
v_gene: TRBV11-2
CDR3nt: TGTGCCAGCAGCTTAGTGCTCGGAGGGGAGGCAGATACGCAGTATTTT
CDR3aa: CASSLVLGGEADTQYF

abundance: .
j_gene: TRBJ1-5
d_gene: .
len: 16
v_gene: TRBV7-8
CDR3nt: TGTGCCAGCAGCAAGGGACGGGACGCTCGGAATCAGCCCCAGCATTTT
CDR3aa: CASSKGRDARNQPQHF

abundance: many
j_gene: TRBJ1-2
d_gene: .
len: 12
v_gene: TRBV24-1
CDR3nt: TGTGCCACCAGTGACAGCTTCTATGGCTACACCTTC
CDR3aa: CATSDSFYGYTF

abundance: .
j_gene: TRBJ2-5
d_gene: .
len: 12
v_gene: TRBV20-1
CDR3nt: TGCAGTGCTAGAGGATACCAAGAGACCCAGTACTTC
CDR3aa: CSARGYQETQYF

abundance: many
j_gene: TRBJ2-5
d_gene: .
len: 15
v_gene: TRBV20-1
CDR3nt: TGCAGTGCTAGAGGTTTGCGGAGGATAGAAGAGACCCAGTACTTC
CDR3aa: CSARGLRRIEETQYF

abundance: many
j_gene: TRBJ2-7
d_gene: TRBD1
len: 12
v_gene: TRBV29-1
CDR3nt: TGCAGCGTCCCGGGACAGGGGTTTGAGCAGTACTTC
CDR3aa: CSVPGQGFEQYF

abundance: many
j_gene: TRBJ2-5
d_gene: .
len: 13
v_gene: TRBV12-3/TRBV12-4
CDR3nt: TGTGCCAGCAGTCAGGGGCTCCAAGAGACCCAGTACTTC
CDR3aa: CASSQGLQETQYF

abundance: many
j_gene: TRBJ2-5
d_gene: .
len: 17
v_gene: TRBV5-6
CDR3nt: TGTGCCAGCAGCTTGGTTGGGGACGCGAGACCATCAGAGGCCCAGTACTTC
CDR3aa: CASSLVGDARPSEAQYF

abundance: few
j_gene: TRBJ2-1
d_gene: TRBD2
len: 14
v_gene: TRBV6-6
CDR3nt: TGTGCCAGCACCGGGGGGGTTCGGGTCCATGAGCAGTTCTTC
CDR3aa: CASTGGVRVHEQFF

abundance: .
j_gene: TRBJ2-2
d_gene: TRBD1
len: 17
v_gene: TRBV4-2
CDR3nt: TGTGCCAGCAGCCAAGATGACAGGGGGTCGAACACCGGGGAGCTGTTTTTT
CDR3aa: CASSQDDRGSNTGELFF

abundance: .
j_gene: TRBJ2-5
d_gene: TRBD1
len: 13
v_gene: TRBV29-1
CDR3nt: TGCAGCTATAACAGGGGGCGAGGGGAGACCCAGTACTTC
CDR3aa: CSYNRGRGETQYF

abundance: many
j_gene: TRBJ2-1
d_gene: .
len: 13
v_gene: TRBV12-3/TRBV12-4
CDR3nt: TGTGCCAGCAGTTTGCCGCCCACCAATGAGCAGTTCTTC
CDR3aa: CASSLPPTNEQFF

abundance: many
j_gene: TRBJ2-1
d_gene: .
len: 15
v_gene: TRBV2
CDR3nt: TGTGCCAGCAGTGCAAGCGGAAGCTCCTACAATGAGCAGTTCTTC
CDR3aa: CASSASGSSYNEQFF

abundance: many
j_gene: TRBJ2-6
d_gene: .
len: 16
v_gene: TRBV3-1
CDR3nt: TGTGCCAGCAGCCCACAGGTTAGAGCTGGGGCCAACGTCCTGACTTTC
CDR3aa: CASSPQVRAGANVLTF

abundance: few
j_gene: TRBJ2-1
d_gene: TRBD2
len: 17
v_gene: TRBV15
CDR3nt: TGTGCCACCAGCAGAGATCACGGACTAGGTAAATTTGATGAGCAGTTCTTC
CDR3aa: CATSRDHGLGKFDEQFF

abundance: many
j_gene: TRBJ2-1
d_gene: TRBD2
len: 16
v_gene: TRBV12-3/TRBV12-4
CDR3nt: TGTGCCAGCAGTTGGACTAGCGGGAAGTCCTACAATGAGCAGTTCTTC
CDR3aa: CASSWTSGKSYNEQFF

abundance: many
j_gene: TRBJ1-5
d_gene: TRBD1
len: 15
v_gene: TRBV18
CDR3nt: TGTGCCAGCTCATTACAGGGGGATAGCAATCAGCCCCAGCATTTT
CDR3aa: CASSLQGDSNQPQHF

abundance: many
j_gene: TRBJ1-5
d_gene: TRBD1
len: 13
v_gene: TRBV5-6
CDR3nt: TGTGCCAGCAGCTTCCAGGGGGGGGGGCCCCAGCATTTT
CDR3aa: CASSFQGGGPQHF

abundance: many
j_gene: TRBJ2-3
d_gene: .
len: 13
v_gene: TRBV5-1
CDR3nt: TGCGCCAGCAGACCCCTGGAGAGGGATACGCAGTATTTT
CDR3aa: CASRPLERDTQYF

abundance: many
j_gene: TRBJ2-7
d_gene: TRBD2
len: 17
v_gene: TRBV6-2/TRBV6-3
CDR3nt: TGTGCCAGCAGTTACCTGGAACTAGCGGGCACCACCTACGAGCAGTACTTC
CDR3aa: CASSYLELAGTTYEQYF

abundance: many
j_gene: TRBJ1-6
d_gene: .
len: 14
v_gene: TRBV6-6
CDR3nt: TGTGCCAGCACCCTACAGGCAAATAATTCACCCCTCCACTTT
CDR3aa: CASTLQANNSPLHF

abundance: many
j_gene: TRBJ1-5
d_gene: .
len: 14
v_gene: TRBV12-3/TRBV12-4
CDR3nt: TGTGCCAGCAGCCTGGGAGCTCCCATATGGTCCCAGCATTTT
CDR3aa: CASSLGAPIWSQHF

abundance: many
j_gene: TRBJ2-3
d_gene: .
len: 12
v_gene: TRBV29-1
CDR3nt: TGCAGCGTAGGACTTCCCACAGATACGCAGTATTTT
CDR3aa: CSVGLPTDTQYF

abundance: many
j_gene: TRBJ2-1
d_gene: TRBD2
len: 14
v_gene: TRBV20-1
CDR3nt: TGCAGTGCTAGGGACCTAGCGGGAGGCAATGAGCAGTTCTTC
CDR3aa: CSARDLAGGNEQFF

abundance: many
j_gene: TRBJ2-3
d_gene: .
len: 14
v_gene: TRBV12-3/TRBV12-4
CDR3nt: TGTGCCAGTTCGGGAGAGAGGACCACAGATACGCAGTATTTT
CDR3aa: CASSGERTTDTQYF

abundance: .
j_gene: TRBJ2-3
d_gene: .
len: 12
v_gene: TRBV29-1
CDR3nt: TGCAGCGCTGGATTGTCTCGGGATACGCAGTATTTT
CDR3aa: CSAGLSRDTQYF

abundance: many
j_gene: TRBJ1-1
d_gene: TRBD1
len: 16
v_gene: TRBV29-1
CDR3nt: TGCAGCGTTTACCCTCGGACAGGGGGATTGAACACTGAAGCTTTCTTT
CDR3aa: CSVYPRTGGLNTEAFF

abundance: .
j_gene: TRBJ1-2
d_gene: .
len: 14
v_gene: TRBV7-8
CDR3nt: TGTGCCAGCAGCTTAGCCCGCAGGGACTATGGCTACACCTTC
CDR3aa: CASSLARRDYGYTF

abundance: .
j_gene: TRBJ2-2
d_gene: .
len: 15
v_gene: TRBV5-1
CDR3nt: TGCGCCAGCAGCTTGGGGGCCGCGGCCCCCGGGGAGCTGTTTTTT
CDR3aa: CASSLGAAAPGELFF